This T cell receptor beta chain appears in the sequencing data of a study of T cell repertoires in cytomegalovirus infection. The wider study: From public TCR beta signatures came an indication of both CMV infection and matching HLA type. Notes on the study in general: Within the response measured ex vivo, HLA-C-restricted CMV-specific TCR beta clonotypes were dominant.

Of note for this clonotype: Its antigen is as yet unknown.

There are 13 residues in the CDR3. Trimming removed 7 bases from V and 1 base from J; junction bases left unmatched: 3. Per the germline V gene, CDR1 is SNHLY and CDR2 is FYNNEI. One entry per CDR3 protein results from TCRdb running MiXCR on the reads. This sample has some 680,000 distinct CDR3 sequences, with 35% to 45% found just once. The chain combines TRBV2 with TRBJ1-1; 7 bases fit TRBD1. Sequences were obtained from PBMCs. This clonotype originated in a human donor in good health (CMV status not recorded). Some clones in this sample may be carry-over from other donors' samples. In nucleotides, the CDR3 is TGTGCCAGCATGGGACAGCCGAACACTGAAGCTTTCTTT. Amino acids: CASMGQPNTEAFF.